These 29 T cell receptor beta chains came from one sample sequenced in a study of cytomegalovirus exposure and HLA in healthy donors. The PCR contained 60 Vbeta and 13 Jbeta primers. This table comes from immunoSEQ multiplex PCR, and its TCRdb copy is limited to in-frame clones, with some not included. The repertoire holds approximately 170,000 clones, 85% seen once, with 1% in the top ten. The material sequenced was PBMCs. Receptors originate from a boy between 2 and 10 years old in good health and CMV-seronegative.

The rearrangement uses TRBV15 and TRBJ2-2; D possibly corresponds to TRBD2 (6 bases). The CDR3 is made up of 15 amino acids. Looked up from germline, CDR1 is LNHNV and CDR2 is YYDKDF (reference sequence). V lost 5 bases and J lost 2, with 12 bases in between. The DNA of the CDR3 is TGTGCCACCAGCGGTGGAGGGCCTAACACCGGGGAGCTGTTTTTT. Amino acids: CATSGGGPNTGELFF.

This rearrangement joins TRBV11-2 to TRBJ1-6; no reliable D call. V lost 1 base and J 8 bases, leaving 12 bases between the germline ends. Germline V gene sequence: CDR1 SGHAT, CDR2 FQNNGV. The CDR3 contains 15 residues. The CDR3 is CASSLVRYGDSPLHF. CDR3 bases: TGTGCCAGCAGCTTAGTCCGGTACGGAGATTCACCCCTCCACTTT.

The chain combines TRBV2 with TRBJ2-7, with TRBD1 matching 9 bases. V lost 10 bases, J lost 4 bases, and 14 bases stayed unmatched. There are 15 residues in the CDR3. Germline loops: CDR1 SNHLY, CDR2 FYNNEI. The DNA for the CDR3 is TGTGCCACCTTGGGGGGGGGACAGGGAATTTACGAGCAGTACTTC. It codes for CATLGGGQGIYEQYF.

This chain uses TRBV5-4 with TRBJ1-2; D is perhaps TRBD1 (6 bases). CDR3 length: 11 amino acids. Germline CDR1 is SGHNT and CDR2 is YYREEE (reference sequence). V was pared by 4 bases and J by 7 bases, with 8 bases between. The CDR3 DNA follows: TGTGCCAGCAGCCAAGGGGGTGGCTACACCTTC. Its protein product is CASSQGGGYTF.

This clone came up once. J is TRBJ2-2 and V is TRBV27; D perhaps matches TRBD2 (6 bases). The germline gives CDR1 MNHEY, CDR2 SMNVEV (reference sequence). Between the trimmed V and J ends, which lost 2 bases and 8 bases, there was a span of 15 bases. The CDR3 is 15 residues long. For the CDR3, the DNA is TGTGCCAGCAGTTTAATGGCGGGGCCCGGGGGGGAGCTGTTTTTT. This codes for CASSLMAGPGGELFF.

This CDR3 reads CASSYSYRVNTEAFF. CDR3 nucleotide sequence: TGTGCCAGCAGTTACTCCTACAGGGTGAACACTGAAGCTTTCTTT. The chain joins TRBV6-5 to TRBJ1-1; TRBD1 is a possible D gene (6 bases). The germline V gene has CDR1 MNHEY and CDR2 SVGAGI. Trimming took off 0 bases at V and 0 bases at J, with 8 bases between the two ends. CDR3 length: 15 residues.

The gene calls are TRBV27 and TRBJ2-3, with a weak D call TRBD2 (5 bases). This CDR3 spans 15 amino acids. The germline V and J ends were trimmed by 1 base and 4 bases, with 12 bases remaining between them. Germline CDR1 and CDR2: MNHEY and SMNVEV (reference sequence). CDR3: CASSLLGPGSDTQYF. CDR3 nucleotide sequence: TGTGCCAGCAGTTTATTAGGTCCGGGGTCAGATACGCAGTATTTT.

The table lists this clone with a count of one. This chain joins TRBV6-5 and TRBJ1-1, with D unresolved. The germline V and J ends were trimmed by 1 base and 4 bases, with 10 bases remaining between them. Germline CDR1 and CDR2: MNHEY and SVGAGI. This CDR3 is built from 14 residues. The CDR3 DNA reads TGTGCCAGCAGTTACTACGGGGAGGGCACTGAAGCTTTCTTT. Translating gives CASSYYGEGTEAFF.

On this clone: Other DNA sequences in the same sample also yield this CDR3. V and J are TRBV5-1 and TRBJ2-7; 7 bases agree with TRBD1. V dropped 0 bases and J dropped 4; count of bases not matched to a gene: 1. CDR1 and CDR2 (germline): SGHRS, YFSETQ. CDR3 length: 13 residues. CDR3 sequence (DNA): TGCGCCAGCAGCTTGGACAGGGGATACGAGCAGTACTTC. Translating it yields CASSLDRGYEQYF. The full variable domain, its missing parts supplied by reference TRBV5-1 and TRBJ2-7, is KAGVTQTPRYLIKTRGQQVTLSCSPISGHRSVSWYQQTPGQGLQFLFEYFSETQRNKGNFPGRFSGRQFSNSRSEMNVSTLELGDSALYLCASSLDRGYEQYFGPGTRLTVT.

This clone was detected only once. This rearrangement joins TRBV5-1 to TRBJ2-5; 7 nucleotides line up with TRBD2. The J segment lost 1 base and the V segment lost 2 bases, leaving 5 bases of the junction unmatched. Germline V gives CDR1 SGHRS, CDR2 YFSETQ. The CDR3 length is 15 residues. The DNA for the CDR3 is TGCGCCAGCAGCTTAAGGCTAGCGGCCCAAGAGACCCAGTACTTC. Encoded protein: CASSLRLAAQETQYF. The complete variable domain, with remaining parts taken from reference TRBV5-1 and TRBJ2-5, reads KAGVTQTPRYLIKTRGQQVTLSCSPISGHRSVSWYQQTPGQGLQFLFEYFSETQRNKGNFPGRFSGRQFSNSRSEMNVSTLELGDSALYLCASSLRLAAQETQYFGPGTRLLVL.

The chain is built from TRBV19 and TRBJ1-1; D might be TRBD1 (5 bases). V gave up 3 bases and J gave up 5 bases, with 10 bases separating them. This CDR3 spans 13 amino acids. The germline V gene encodes CDR1 LNHDA and CDR2 SQIVND (reference sequence). The CDR3 DNA reads as TGTGCCAGTAGTATGGGAGGGGCAACTGAAGCTTTCTTT. Protein sequence: CASSMGGATEAFF. The full variable domain, its missing parts supplied by reference TRBV19 and TRBJ1-1, is DGGITQSPKYLFRKEGQNVTLSCEQNLNHDAMYWYRQDPGQGLRLIYYSQIVNDFQKGDIAEGYSVSREKKESFPLTVTSAQKNPTAFYLCASSMGGATEAFFGQGTRLTVV.

CDR3 coding DNA: TGTGCCAGCAGCACCACAGGGAAGAACACTGAAGCTTTCTTT. It yields the protein CASSTTGKNTEAFF. The gene calls are TRBV7-2 and TRBJ1-1, with a possible D match to TRBD1 (6 bases). CDR1 and CDR2 (germline): SGHTA, FQGNSA. The CDR3 extends over 14 amino acids. Trimming pared 5 bases from V and 1 base from J, leaving 11 bases between.

The CDR3 loop is CASSEQRGASTDTQYF. DNA of the CDR3: TGTGCCAGCAGTGAACAGCGGGGGGCTAGCACAGATACGCAGTATTTT. This rearrangement joins TRBV6-1 to TRBJ2-3, with 9 bases that match TRBD2. CDR1 is MNHNS, CDR2 SASEGT, per germline. Trimming at V came to 2 bases and at J to 0 bases, leaving 3 bases not matched to a gene. CDR3 length equals 16 residues.

This chain links TRBV29-1 with TRBJ1-2, with D possibly matching TRBD1 (5 bases). The V gene's germline CDR1 is SQVTM and CDR2 ANQGSEA. The CDR3 has 13 residues. The V and J ends lost 3 bases and 8 bases respectively, with 16 bases between them. The CDR3 DNA reads as TGCAGCGTTGAGAGCAGGGTCATTGAGGGCTACACCTTC. Translating it yields CSVESRVIEGYTF.

This clone was picked up one time. The chain combines TRBV6-1 with TRBJ1-3; D ambiguous. This CDR3 is 13 amino acids long. The germline V gene encodes CDR1 MNHNS and CDR2 SASEGT. V lost 3 bases and J 5 bases, leaving 8 bases between the germline ends. CDR3 sequence: CASSDPGRNTIYF. The CDR3 DNA is TGTGCCAGCAGTGATCCAGGAAGAAACACCATATATTTT.

V and J are TRBV6-5 and TRBJ1-1, with 9 positions matching TRBD1. V was clipped by 2 bases and J by 4 bases; unmatched bases: 5. Germline CDR1 MNHEY, CDR2 SVGAGI. The CDR3 is 15 amino acids. The CDR3, as DNA: TGTGCCAGCAGTTACGATATGACAGGGGGCACTGAAGCTTTCTTT. This codes for CASSYDMTGGTEAFF.

The J gene is TRBJ1-5, the V gene TRBV4-1, with D uncertain. CDR1 MGHRA and CDR2 YSYEKL come from the germline V gene. Between the trimmed V and J ends, which lost 2 bases and 7 bases, there was a span of 15 bases. The CDR3 has 15 residues. As DNA, the CDR3 is TGCGCCAGCAGCCAATTGGGAGGGTCGACGCAGCCCCAGCATTTT. Encoded protein: CASSQLGGSTQPQHF.

The genes are TRBV23-1 and TRBJ2-7; D call uncertain. TRBV23-1 is noted as an ORF with a role that remains uncertain. V was pared by 7 bases and J by 3 bases, with 13 bases between. CDR3 length: 13 amino acids. CDR3 loop: CASTYGRIYEQYF. As DNA, the CDR3 is TGCGCCAGCACATACGGCAGGATCTACGAGCAGTACTTC.

V and J are TRBV19 and TRBJ1-1; D might be TRBD1 (6 bases). Germline CDR1 and CDR2: LNHDA and SQIVND (reference sequence). CDR3 length equals 15 residues. V lost 5 bases, J lost 0 bases, and 13 bases lay in between. The CDR3 region is CASSRDRSMNTEAFF. CDR3 nucleotide sequence: TGTGCCAGTAGTCGAGACAGGTCTATGAACACTGAAGCTTTCTTT.

The chain couples TRBV5-1 to TRBJ2-5; D is perhaps TRBD1 (5 bases). Germline values: CDR1 SGHRS, CDR2 YFSETQ. V dropped 2 bases and J dropped 3 bases, with 20 bases sitting between them. CDR3 length equals 17 residues. The CDR3, as DNA: TGCGCCAGCAGCTTTAAGGGGCAGAACGGGTGGGAAGAGACCCAGTACTTC. Amino acid sequence: CASSFKGQNGWEETQYF.

The chain joins TRBV28 to TRBJ1-1, with D tentatively TRBD1 (5 bases). Germline V gives CDR1 MDHEN, CDR2 SYDVKM. Trimming stripped 3 bases from V and 7 bases from J, with 15 bases between. The CDR3 loop spans 14 amino acids. CDR3 in DNA: TGTGCCAGCAGTTTCCGACAGCCCCGCGATGAAGCTTTCTTT. Amino acid sequence: CASSFRQPRDEAFF.

CDR3 coding DNA: TGTGCCAGCAGTCACACGGACAGGGACAGGTTTGGCTACACCTTC. Its translation: CASSHTDRDRFGYTF. The chain recombines TRBV6-6 with TRBJ1-2; the match to TRBD1 covers 8 bases. Trimming removed 5 bases from V and 7 bases from J; junction bases left unmatched: 12. Germline loops: CDR1 MNHNY, CDR2 SVGAGI (reference sequence). CDR3 length: 15 amino acids.

The chain joins TRBV5-4 to TRBJ1-1; D gene unclear. Between the trimmed V and J ends, which lost 1 base and 4 bases, there was a span of 11 bases. From germline, CDR1 is SGHNT and CDR2 YYREEE (reference sequence). The CDR3 runs 14 residues. CDR3 bases: TGTGCCAGCAGCTTGCGGGGTTGGAGCACTGAAGCTTTCTTT. Protein sequence: CASSLRGWSTEAFF.

This chain connects TRBV10-3 to TRBJ2-5, with 8 bases that match TRBD2. This CDR3 has 16 residues. V dropped 0 bases and J dropped 2; count of bases not matched to a gene: 5. CDR1 and CDR2 (germline): ENHRY, SYGVKD. For the CDR3, the DNA is TGTGCCATCAGTGAGTCTGCGGGGGGCGATCAAGAGACCCAGTACTTC. This codes for CAISESAGGDQETQYF.

The genes are TRBV5-1 and TRBJ2-1; TRBD2 matches at 7 bases. CDR3 length equals 16 residues. The ends lost 6 bases at V and 8 bases at J; junction bases unmatched: 17. Germline loops: CDR1 SGHRS, CDR2 YFSETQ. The CDR3 spells CASKREGGPTVYEQFF. Written as DNA, the CDR3 is TGCGCCAGCAAGAGGGAGGGAGGGCCAACGGTCTATGAGCAGTTCTTC.

As for this clone: Mismatch with germline at one junction end may stem from a read error. The genes are TRBV2 and TRBJ1-1; TRBD1 matches at 8 bases. The CDR3 has 15 amino acids. Germline loops: CDR1 SNHLY, CDR2 FYNNEI. CDR3: CASIEDTGGNTEAFF. CDR3 sequence (DNA): TGTGCCAGCATTGAAGATACAGGGGGGAACACTGAAGCTTTCTTT.

This clone was counted once. The V and J genes are TRBV10-3 and TRBJ2-7, with D possibly TRBD1 on 6 matching bases. Trimming cost V 8 bases and J 2 bases, with 16 bases left between them. Germline loops: CDR1 ENHRY, CDR2 SYGVKD. The CDR3 extends over 14 amino acids. CDR3 bases: TGTGCCATCCAGGGGACGGCTGGAGCCTACGAGCAGTACTTC. Residues: CAIQGTAGAYEQYF.

This clone showed up just a few times. This chain joins TRBV6-1 and TRBJ1-1; D might be TRBD1 (5 bases). This CDR3 region has 14 residues. V was shortened by 8 bases and J by 0 bases, with 13 bases between the two germline ends. Germline V gene sequence: CDR1 MNHNS, CDR2 SASEGT. CDR3 bases: TGTGCCAGCGCCCCGGGGGGGATGAACACTGAAGCTTTCTTT. Translating gives CASAPGGMNTEAFF.

This clone was seen just once. J is TRBJ2-1 and V is TRBV6-1, with TRBD1 matching over 7 bases. Germline trimming cut 5 bases from V and 4 bases from J; bases unmatched to any gene: 8. This CDR3 is 15 amino acids long. The germline gives CDR1 MNHNS, CDR2 SASEGT. The CDR3 DNA sequence: TGTGCCAGCAGTCACCCGACGACAGGGTACAATGAGCAGTTCTTC. This encodes CASSHPTTGYNEQFF.